Here is one TCR beta chain with its context. Its antigen is as yet unknown. The sample belongs to a study of vaccination and CD4 T cells after COVID-19. Study-wide context: Stimulation of the cells used overlapping spike peptide pools from SARS-CoV-2 and from the common cold coronaviruses HCoV-NL63, HCoV-OC43 and HCoV-229E.

The treatment here: roughly ten-day PBMC culture with coronavirus spike peptide pools or control peptides (ViraFEST assay). In this cohort, PCR tests turned positive between March and December 2020, predating US Alpha, Beta and Delta variants. This CDR3 is built from 16 residues. Germline-derived CDR1 and CDR2 are SGHVS and FQNEAQ. Trimming took off 1 base at V and 10 bases at J, with 19 bases between the two ends. Oncomine TCR Beta short-read sequencing was applied to DNA from cultured CD4+ T cells. TCRdb redid the calling of the PCR reads with MiXCR, one entry per CDR3 protein. The data hold roughly 10,000 distinct CDR3 sequences, with around half observed a single time. Findings and limits, study-wide: Within the convalescent patients, spike mono-reactivity was found in 304 of 307 vaccine-specific clones. Convalescent patients showed a median around 90% of reactive clones that were seen only post-vaccination.

The sample comprised CD4+ T cells from blood, cultured in vitro. This clonotype was obtained from a human donor who had recovered from COVID-19. This chain connects TRBV7-8 to TRBJ1-4; the D gene is possibly TRBD1 (5 bases). CDR3 amino acids: CASSLGGIQGGRKLFF. DNA of the CDR3: TGTGCCAGCAGCTTAGGGGGAATCCAGGGAGGCAGAAAACTGTTTTTT.